These 23 T cell receptor beta chains were sequenced from one sample in a study of T cells in tuberculosis. Documented time point: new active TB diagnosis, blood taken before or within 7 days of starting treatment. Sequencing was performed with immunoSEQ multiplex PCR; in TCRdb, only in-frame clones are kept and a portion is missing. Of approximately 53,000 clones in the sample, 90% to 95% were seen once. The source material was PBMCs, sampled at tuberculosis diagnosis. The receptors were gathered from an adult with tuberculosis.

This chain uses TRBV9 with TRBJ1-2; perhaps TRBD1 as D (6 bases). CDR3 length equals 15 residues. V was cut by 3 bases and J by 5 bases, with 17 bases left in between. From germline, CDR1 is SGDLS and CDR2 YYNGEE. The CDR3 coding sequence is TGTGCCAGCAGCGGGAGACAGGAATCTCGGTATGGCTACACCTTC. This translates into CASSGRQESRYGYTF.

The rearrangement links TRBV7-3 to TRBJ2-3; the match to TRBD1 covers 7 bases. This CDR3 region has 15 residues. V shed 5 bases and J 5 bases; nucleotides not matched to a gene: 10. Germline V gene data show CDR1 as SGHTA and CDR2 as FQGTGA. In DNA, the CDR3 is TGTGCCAGCAGCCCTTCCGACAGGGCCGGAGATACGCAGTATTTT. Protein sequence: CASSPSDRAGDTQYF.

The V call is TRBV29-1, the J call TRBJ1-1; TRBD1 agrees at 8 bases. The V and J ends lost 3 bases and 5 bases, in that order; junction bases with no gene match: 5. CDR1 is SQVTM and CDR2 is ANQGSEA in the germline V gene. The CDR3 extends over 13 amino acids. As DNA, the CDR3 is TGCAGCGTTGATCGGACAGGGAGTACTGAAGCTTTCTTT. Its translation is CSVDRTGSTEAFF. The entire variable domain, with the rest obtained from reference TRBV29-1 and TRBJ1-1, is as follows: SAVISQKPSRDICQRGTSLTIQCQVDSQVTMMFWYRQQPGQSLTLIATANQGSEATYESGFVIDKFPISRPNLTFSTLTVSNMSPEDSSIYLCSVDRTGSTEAFFGQGTRLTVV.

The chain combines TRBV7-2 with TRBJ2-7, with D hard to call. The germline V and J ends were trimmed by 2 bases and 1 base, with 9 bases remaining between them. CDR1 and CDR2 from the germline V gene are SGHTA and FQGNSA. The CDR3 loop spans 14 amino acids. CDR3 sequence: CASSLLRRSYEQYF. CDR3 sequence (DNA): TGTGCCAGCAGCTTATTAAGGCGGTCCTACGAGCAGTACTTC.

The chain couples TRBV2 to TRBJ2-1; TRBD2 might be the D (6 bases). Per the germline V gene, CDR1 is SNHLY and CDR2 is FYNNEI. This CDR3 region has 12 residues. Trimming pared 6 bases from V and 6 bases from J, leaving 9 bases between. CDR3: CASRGDFNEQFF. In nucleotides, the CDR3 is TGTGCCAGCAGGGGGGACTTCAATGAGCAGTTCTTC.

The chain combines TRBV11-2 with TRBJ2-7; 8 bases line up with TRBD1. The V gene's germline CDR1 is SGHAT and CDR2 FQNNGV. Unmatched junction bases numbered 15, after V lost 6 bases and J lost 5 bases. The CDR3 length is 16 residues. DNA for the CDR3: TGTGCCAGCAGTTCCTATCGGGACAGGCTGGCTAACGAGCAGTACTTC. Protein product: CASSSYRDRLANEQYF.

The V and J genes are TRBV7-9 and TRBJ2-7, with TRBD2 as a possible D gene (6 bases). Trimming stripped 1 base from V and 2 bases from J, with 18 bases between. Germline assignment: CDR1 SEHNR and CDR2 FQNEAQ (reference sequence). The CDR3 is 17 residues long. The DNA of the CDR3 is TGTGCCAGCAGCTTAGTGGTGAGAGGCGGGATCCCCTACGAGCAGTACTTC. It translates to CASSLVVRGGIPYEQYF.

The chain joins TRBV7-2 to TRBJ2-3; 8 bases map to TRBD2. CDR3 size: 16 residues. Germline lookup yields CDR1 SGHTA and CDR2 FQGNSA. The ends lost 6 bases at V and 2 bases at J; junction bases unmatched: 10. CDR3 DNA: TGTGCCAGCAGTCTTACTAGCGGAGCCTCCACAGATACGCAGTATTTT. Its protein is CASSLTSGASTDTQYF. The full variable domain, its missing parts supplied by reference TRBV7-2 and TRBJ2-3, is GAGVSQSPSNKVTEKGKDVELRCDPISGHTALYWYRQSLGQGLEFLIYFQGNSAPDKSGLPSDRFSAERTGGSVSTLTIQRTQQEDSAVYLCASSLTSGASTDTQYFGPGTRLTVL.

V and J are TRBV6-1 and TRBJ1-1; D unclear. Germline values: CDR1 MNHNS, CDR2 SASEGT. V lost 6 bases and J lost 0, with 11 bases in between. The CDR3 runs 14 residues. CDR3 loop: CASRPDNMNTEAFF. The CDR3 region has the DNA TGTGCCAGCAGACCCGACAATATGAACACTGAAGCTTTCTTT.

The chain carries TRBV10-3 and TRBJ2-3; tentative D call: TRBD2 (5 bases). The CDR3 runs 12 residues. The V end lost 10 bases, the J end lost 2 bases, and 10 bases lay between the germline ends. Germline CDR1 and CDR2: ENHRY and SYGVKD. The CDR3 region has the DNA TGTGCCACAGCCGGGGACACAGATACGCAGTATTTT. It is translated as CATAGDTDTQYF.

This clone was picked up one time. A read error may produce the germline difference seen at one junction end. V is TRBV7-7 and J is TRBJ2-2; no firm D call. Germline values: CDR1 SSHAT, CDR2 FNYEAQ (reference sequence). This CDR3 comprises 13 residues. The CDR3 reads CASSLTDTGELFF. The CDR3 DNA reads as TGTGCTAGCAGCTTAACAGACACCGGGGAGCTGTTTTTT.

The chain recombines TRBV4-1 with TRBJ2-1; 7 bases line up with TRBD2. After removal of 3 bases from V and 7 bases from J, the junction contained 6 bases not matched to a gene. Germline-derived CDR1 and CDR2 are MGHRA and YSYEKL. The CDR3 totals 14 residues. The CDR3 nucleotides are TGCGCCAGCAGCCAGCTAGCGGCACTTAATGAGCAGTTCTTC. It codes for CASSQLAALNEQFF.

The rearrangement joins TRBV5-1 to TRBJ2-2, with D uncertain. V shed 0 bases and J shed 1 base, with 4 bases lying between them. Germline V gene lookup returns CDR1 SGHRS and CDR2 YFSETQ. The CDR3 totals 14 residues. CDR3 nucleotides: TGCGCCAGCAGCTTGGGGCAGAACACCGGGGAGCTGTTTTTT. As protein: CASSLGQNTGELFF. The full variable domain, with the rest looked up from reference TRBV5-1 and TRBJ2-2, is KAGVTQTPRYLIKTRGQQVTLSCSPISGHRSVSWYQQTPGQGLQFLFEYFSETQRNKGNFPGRFSGRQFSNSRSEMNVSTLELGDSALYLCASSLGQNTGELFFGEGSRLTVL.

The chain links TRBV19 to TRBJ1-2, with D possibly being TRBD1 (5 bases). The CDR3 has 13 amino acids. The germline CDR1 and CDR2 sequences are LNHDA and SQIVND (reference sequence). Deletions cut 7 bases from V and 2 bases from J, with 11 bases between. The CDR3 here is CASNAGLNYGYTF. CDR3 bases: TGTGCCAGTAACGCGGGACTGAACTATGGCTACACCTTC. The full variable domain, with the rest looked up from reference TRBV19 and TRBJ1-2, is DGGITQSPKYLFRKEGQNVTLSCEQNLNHDAMYWYRQDPGQGLRLIYYSQIVNDFQKGDIAEGYSVSREKKESFPLTVTSAQKNPTAFYLCASNAGLNYGYTFGSGTRLTVV.

The gene calls are TRBV6-5 and TRBJ1-5, with 9 bases identical to TRBD1. V shed 4 bases and J 4 bases; nucleotides not matched to a gene: 2. The CDR3 loop spans 14 amino acids. Germline-derived CDR1 and CDR2 are MNHEY and SVGAGI. CDR3 bases: TGTGCCAGCAGTTTGGACAGGGGTAATCAGCCCCAGCATTTT. Its protein is CASSLDRGNQPQHF.

The genes are TRBV30 and TRBJ2-4, with TRBD2 matching 8 bases. Germline CDR1 is GTSNPN and CDR2 is SVGIG (reference sequence). Trimming removed 1 base from V and 8 bases from J; junction bases left unmatched: 4. The CDR3 runs 13 residues. The CDR3 loop is CAWSGGRWDIQYF. CDR3 bases: TGTGCCTGGAGTGGCGGGAGGTGGGACATTCAGTACTTC.

The V and J genes are TRBV9 and TRBJ1-2; no clear D gene. The germline CDR1 and CDR2 sequences are SGDLS and YYNGEE. The CDR3 totals 16 residues. Between the trimmed V and J ends, which lost 3 bases and 4 bases, there was a span of 19 bases. Here the CDR3 reads CASSGLASPGPYGYTF. The CDR3 coding sequence is TGTGCCAGCAGCGGACTCGCATCTCCCGGCCCCTATGGCTACACCTTC.

In this sample, this clone turned up once. This chain connects TRBV23-1 to TRBJ2-7; 8 positions agree with TRBD2. TRBV23-1 counts as an open reading frame of uncertain function. V dropped 8 bases and J dropped 2; count of bases not matched to a gene: 8. CDR3 size: 14 residues. The CDR3, as DNA: TGCGCCAGCGGGCTACTAGCGGCCACCTACGAGCAGTACTTC. Translation: CASGLLAATYEQYF.

This chain's CDR3 is CASSLGPYQETQYF. CDR3 sequence (DNA): TGTGCCAGCAGCTTGGGGCCGTACCAAGAGACCCAGTACTTC. This chain joins TRBV7-6 and TRBJ2-5; maybe TRBD1 (5 bases). Per germline, CDR1 SGHVS and CDR2 FNYEAQ. This CDR3 is 14 amino acids long. Trimming shortened V by 3 bases and J by 0 bases, and 8 bases separated the two germline ends.

This clone has only one observation. The genes are TRBV28 and TRBJ2-7; 10 bases align to TRBD2. Germline lookup yields CDR1 MDHEN and CDR2 SYDVKM. Trimming at V came to 5 bases and at J to 3 bases, leaving 7 bases not matched to a gene. The CDR3 contains 15 residues. This chain's CDR3 is CASSVASGSFYEQYF. The CDR3 DNA reads TGTGCCAGCAGTGTTGCTAGCGGGAGTTTCTACGAGCAGTACTTC. The complete variable domain, with remaining parts taken from reference TRBV28 and TRBJ2-7, reads DVKVTQSSRYLVKRTGEKVFLECVQDMDHENMFWYRQDPGLGLRLIYFSYDVKMKEKGDIPEGYSVSREKKERFSLILESASTNQTSMYLCASSVASGSFYEQYFGPGTRLTVT.

The CDR3 sequence: CGCGGRLADTQYF. CDR3 nucleotides: TGTGGTTGCGGCGGGAGACTCGCAGATACGCAGTATTTT. V is TRBV28 and J is TRBJ2-3; 7 bases are a match to TRBD2. Germline values: CDR1 MDHEN, CDR2 SYDVKM. CDR3 size: 13 residues. The full variable domain, with the rest looked up from reference TRBV28 and TRBJ2-3, is DVKVTQSSRYLVKRTGEKVFLECVQDMDHENMFWYRQDPGLGLRLIYFSYDVKMKEKGDIPEGYSVSREKKERFSLILESASTNQTSMYLCGCGGRLADTQYFGPGTRLTVL.

The V call is TRBV10-2, the J call TRBJ2-7; 8 bases map to TRBD2. The CDR3 is 16 amino acids. Germline lookup yields CDR1 WSHSY and CDR2 SAAADI. J was trimmed by 1 base and V by 2 bases; bases with no gene match: 7. The CDR3 reads CASSETYGRGSYEQYF. As DNA, the CDR3 is TGCGCCAGCAGTGAGACTTACGGGAGGGGATCCTACGAGCAGTACTTC.

The CDR3 coding sequence is TGTGCCAGCAGCTTATGGACTAGCGAGCAAGAGACCCAGTACTTC. This gives the protein CASSLWTSEQETQYF. V usage is TRBV7-9 and J usage is TRBJ2-5, with TRBD2 matching 9 bases. The CDR3 is made up of 15 amino acids. Germline values: CDR1 SEHNR, CDR2 FQNEAQ (reference sequence). J gave up 2 bases and V 2 bases, and 3 bases lay outside the gene matches.